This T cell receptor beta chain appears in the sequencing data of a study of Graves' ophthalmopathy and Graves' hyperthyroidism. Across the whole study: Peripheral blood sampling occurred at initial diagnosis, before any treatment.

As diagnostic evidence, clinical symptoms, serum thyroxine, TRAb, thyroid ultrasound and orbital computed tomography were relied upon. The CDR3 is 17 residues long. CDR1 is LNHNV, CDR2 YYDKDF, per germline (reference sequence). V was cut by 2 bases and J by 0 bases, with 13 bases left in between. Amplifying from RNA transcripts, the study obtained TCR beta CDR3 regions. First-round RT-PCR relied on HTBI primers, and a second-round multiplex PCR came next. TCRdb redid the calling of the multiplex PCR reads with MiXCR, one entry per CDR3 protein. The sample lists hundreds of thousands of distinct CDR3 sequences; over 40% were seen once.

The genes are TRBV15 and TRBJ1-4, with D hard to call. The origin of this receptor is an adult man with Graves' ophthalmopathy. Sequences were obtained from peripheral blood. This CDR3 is CATSRSDSGSTNEKLFF. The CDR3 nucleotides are TGTGCCACCAGCAGATCCGATTCAGGATCAACTAATGAAAAACTGTTTTTT.